This TCR beta chain originates from a study of T cell responses to AZD1222 COVID-19 vaccine. TCRdb keeps only in-frame clones here, not all; method: immunoSEQ multiplex PCR. The sample carries about 110,000 clones, around 94% recorded once. Germline values: CDR1 LNHNV, CDR2 YYDKDF (reference sequence). V lost 0 bases and J 6 bases, leaving 18 bases between the germline ends. The CDR3 loop spans 17 amino acids. This chain joins TRBV15 and TRBJ1-5, with a possible D match to TRBD1 (5 bases). The receptor's source is an adult in good health. The sequences come from peripheral blood, collected on day 0 of AZD1222 vaccination. CDR3 DNA sequence: TGTGCCACCAGCAGAGATCTTTGGGGCAGTGGGAGTCAGCCCCAGCATTTT. Translating gives CATSRDLWGSGSQPQHF.